This TCR beta chain was sequenced for a study of cytomegalovirus exposure and HLA in healthy donors. Broader study findings: By HLA locus, TCR association rates varied in a later analysis, with DRB1 showing the most and HLA-C the fewest.

Trimming removed 0 bases from V and 6 bases from J, with 13 bases in between. The CDR3 spans 15 residues. Looked up from germline, CDR1 is SGDLS and CDR2 is YYNGEE. Primers: 60 Vbeta forward and 13 Jbeta reverse. Generated by immunoSEQ multiplex PCR, the TCRdb table keeps only in-frame clones and is missing some. The data contain 200,000 or so clones, 65% to 85% of them singletons. Details on this clone: What it recognizes is unknown.

The V gene is TRBV9, the J gene TRBJ2-1; possible D gene TRBD2, 7 bases. The sequenced sample consisted of PBMCs. The origin of this receptor is a man between 50 and 59 years old in good health and CMV-seronegative. CDR3 protein: CASSVVAGAANEQFF. The CDR3 bases are TGTGCCAGCAGCGTAGTTGCGGGGGCCGCCAATGAGCAGTTCTTC.